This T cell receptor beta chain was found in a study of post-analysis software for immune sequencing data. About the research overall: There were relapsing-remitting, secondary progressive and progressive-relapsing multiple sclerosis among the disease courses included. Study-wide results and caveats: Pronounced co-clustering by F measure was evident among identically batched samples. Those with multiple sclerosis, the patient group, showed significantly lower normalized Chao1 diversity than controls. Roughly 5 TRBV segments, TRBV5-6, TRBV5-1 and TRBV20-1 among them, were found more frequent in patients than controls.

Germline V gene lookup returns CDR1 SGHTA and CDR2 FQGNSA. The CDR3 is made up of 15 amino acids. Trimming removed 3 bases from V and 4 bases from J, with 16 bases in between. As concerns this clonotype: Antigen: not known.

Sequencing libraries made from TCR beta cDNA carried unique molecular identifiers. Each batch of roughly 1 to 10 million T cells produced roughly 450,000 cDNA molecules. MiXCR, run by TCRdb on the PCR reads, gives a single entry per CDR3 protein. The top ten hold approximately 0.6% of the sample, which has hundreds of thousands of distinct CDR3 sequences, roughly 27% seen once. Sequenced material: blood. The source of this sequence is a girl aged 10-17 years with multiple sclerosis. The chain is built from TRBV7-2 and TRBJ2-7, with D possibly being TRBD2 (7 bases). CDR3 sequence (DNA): TGTGCCAGCAGCTTGGGGGGGGCCGCTATGTACGAGCAGTACTTC. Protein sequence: CASSLGGAAMYEQYF.